These 25 T cell receptor beta chains were sequenced from one sample in a study of early T cells in non-severe SARS-CoV-2 infection. TCRdb re-analysed the 5' RACE reads in MiXCR, keeping a single row per CDR3 protein. The sample lists approximately 63,000 distinct CDR3 sequences, around 5.7% seen once, with less than 3.5% in the top ten. Sequenced here: whole blood, sampled at baseline. These receptors came from an adult who was a healthcare worker with PCR-confirmed SARS-CoV-2 infection or an uninfected control (not recorded which).

This clonotype has a count of ten or more. The chain carries TRBV27 and TRBJ1-2; 10 bases map to TRBD1. The CDR3 length is 15 residues. The trim removed 5 bases at V and 7 bases at J, leaving 10 bases unmatched. The V gene's germline CDR1 is MNHEY and CDR2 SMNVEV (reference sequence). This CDR3 is CASSAPGQGYFGYTF. DNA for the CDR3: TGTGCCAGCAGTGCGCCGGGACAGGGGTATTTTGGCTACACCTTC.

This clonotype was seen ten or more times. CDR3 in amino acids: CASRRRPQGLDTEAFF. DNA for the CDR3: TGTGCCTCCCGCAGGCGCCCGCAGGGATTGGACACTGAAGCTTTCTTT. This chain joins TRBV6-5 and TRBJ1-1; TRBD1 is a possible D gene (5 bases). The CDR3 runs 16 residues. The germline V gene has CDR1 MNHEY and CDR2 SVGAGI. V was trimmed by 11 bases and J by 3 bases, leaving 25 bases between them.

Many counts were recorded for this clonotype. This chain links TRBV29-1 with TRBJ2-7; D might be TRBD1 (5 bases). The V and J ends lost 1 base and 2 bases respectively, with 6 bases between them. Germline-derived CDR1 and CDR2 are SQVTM and ANQGSEA. This CDR3 is built from 12 residues. The CDR3 protein is CSVEGQTYEQYF. The DNA for the CDR3 is TGCAGCGTTGAAGGACAGACCTACGAGCAGTACTTC.

This clonotype was detected ten times or more. The chain joins TRBV20-1 to TRBJ2-7; weak D call: TRBD1 (7 bases). V was shortened by 3 bases and J by 2 bases, with 14 bases between the two germline ends. The germline V gene has CDR1 DFQATT and CDR2 SNEGSKA (reference sequence). CDR3 size: 14 residues. This chain's CDR3 is CSASGGQFPYEQYF. The CDR3 DNA reads as TGCAGTGCTAGCGGGGGACAGTTTCCCTACGAGCAGTACTTC.

J is TRBJ2-1 and V is TRBV28; either TRBD1 or TRBD2 may supply D (5 bases each). V shed 7 bases and J shed 7 bases, with 20 bases lying between them. The CDR3 is 15 amino acids. Per the germline V gene, CDR1 is MDHEN and CDR2 is SYDVKM. The CDR3 sequence: CASTSGQGARNEQFF. The CDR3 nucleotides are TGTGCCAGCACCTCGGGGCAGGGAGCGCGAAATGAGCAGTTCTTC.

This clonotype was detected a few times. The chain combines TRBV6-5 with TRBJ1-6, with D hard to call. Germline CDR1 is MNHEY and CDR2 is SVGAGI. The CDR3 contains 20 residues. The V end was cut by 6 bases, the J end by 0 bases, with 24 bases between. This CDR3 reads CASSYRDRRGLPSYNSPLHF. Here the CDR3 DNA reads TGTGCCAGCAGCTACAGAGATCGGCGCGGGTTACCCTCCTATAATTCACCCCTCCACTTT.

This clonotype was observed many times. The chain joins TRBV7-2 to TRBJ2-3; D remains ambiguous. V lost 5 bases to trimming and J lost 2 bases, with 5 bases between them. Germline V gene lookup returns CDR1 SGHTA and CDR2 FQGNSA. CDR3 length equals 12 residues. The CDR3 region has the DNA TGTGCCAGCAGCCCCTTCACAGATACGCAGTATTTT. Amino acids: CASSPFTDTQYF.

This clonotype was detected many times. This chain connects TRBV28 to TRBJ1-4, with a tentative D call TRBD1 (5 bases). There are 14 residues in the CDR3. V was pared by 3 bases and J by 8 bases, with 13 bases between. CDR1 is MDHEN, CDR2 SYDVKM, per germline. The DNA of the CDR3 is TGTGCCAGCAGTTTGGGCCCAGGGTCGGAAAAACTGTTTTTT. Encoded protein: CASSLGPGSEKLFF.

About this clonotype: An end of the junction differs from the germline gene, which may be a read error. This chain joins TRBV27 and TRBJ2-1, with 8 bases aligning to TRBD2. Per germline, CDR1 MNHEY and CDR2 SMNVEV (reference sequence). This CDR3 is built from 17 residues. CDR3 loop: CANSLQILADSYNEQFF. In nucleotides, the CDR3 is TGTGCCAACAGTTTACAGATACTAGCGGACTCCTACAATGAGCAGTTCTTC.

V usage is TRBV7-6 and J usage is TRBJ2-7; TRBD2 aligns across 12 bases. The CDR3 extends over 18 amino acids. The V segment lost 2 bases and the J segment 3 bases; nucleotides outside the gene matches: 11. The germline V gene encodes CDR1 SGHVS and CDR2 FNYEAQ. CDR3 nucleotides: TGTGCCAGCAGCTTAACTTACCCCACGACTAGCGGGGGCTACGAGCAGTACTTC. Residues: CASSLTYPTTSGGYEQYF.

Comments on this clonotype: No DNA is shown, since the ends of the CDR3 on it are uncertain; the CDR3 is the one TCRdb lists. The CDR3 loop reads CASSFGSGGRGRYNEQFF. The V and J genes are TRBV12-3 or TRBV12-4 and TRBJ2-1; the table calls TRBD2, which could not be checked here. Including both end residues, the CDR3 is 18 amino acids long.

The chain links TRBV11-2 to TRBJ1-1; D possibly corresponds to TRBD1 (6 bases). Per germline, CDR1 SGHAT and CDR2 FQNNGV. With 5 bases removed from V and 4 bases from J, the gap between germline ends came to 20 bases. The CDR3 covers 16 residues. CDR3 sequence: CASSPWGGDMGTEAFF. The CDR3 DNA is TGTGCCAGCAGCCCATGGGGCGGGGACATGGGCACTGAAGCTTTCTTT.

This clonotype was seen repeatedly, ten times or more. This chain links TRBV19 with TRBJ1-2; 10 positions match TRBD1. Germline V lookup: CDR1 LNHDA, CDR2 SQIVND (reference sequence). The CDR3 contains 15 residues. V lost 4 bases, J lost 5 bases, and 7 bases stayed unmatched. The CDR3 DNA sequence: TGTGCCAGTAGTACCCGGCCGGGACAGGGGTATGGCTACACCTTC. As protein: CASSTRPGQGYGYTF.

This clonotype came up many times. CDR3 in amino acids: CASSSGLALRGSDTQYF. The CDR3 DNA sequence: TGTGCCAGCAGTTCGGGCTTAGCCCTCAGGGGCTCAGATACGCAGTATTTT. The chain combines TRBV28 with TRBJ2-3, with D possibly matching TRBD1 (6 bases). This CDR3 spans 17 amino acids. CDR1 and CDR2 (germline): MDHEN, SYDVKM. The V end was cut by 4 bases, the J end by 4 bases, with 21 bases between.

This clonotype has at least ten counts. The chain is built from TRBV20-1 and TRBJ2-5, with 10 bases identical to TRBD1. This CDR3 has 15 amino acids. The V and J ends lost 6 bases and 5 bases, in that order; junction bases with no gene match: 12. CDR1 is DFQATT, CDR2 SNEGSKA, per germline (reference sequence). The CDR3 sequence: CSAAGGTGVYETQYF. The CDR3 DNA follows: TGCAGTGCCGCCGGGGGGACAGGGGTGTACGAGACCCAGTACTTC.

The table lists this clonotype with many counts. The chain combines TRBV3-1 with TRBJ2-1; no definite D call. The length of the CDR3 is 15 residues. CDR1 and CDR2 (germline): LGHDT, YNNKEL (reference sequence). V was trimmed by 0 bases and J by 8 bases, leaving 14 bases between them. CDR3 loop: CASSQDVTFRDEQFF. DNA for the CDR3: TGTGCCAGCAGCCAAGATGTGACTTTTCGGGATGAGCAGTTCTTC.

This rearrangement joins TRBV3-1 to TRBJ1-1; TRBD1 agrees at 9 bases. Germline V gives CDR1 LGHDT, CDR2 YNNKEL (reference sequence). After removal of 1 base from V and 1 base from J, the junction contained 7 bases not matched to a gene. CDR3 length equals 17 residues. CDR3 nucleotide sequence: TGTGCCAGCAGCCAAGTCCCGGGACAGGGAACGAACACTGAAGCTTTCTTT. Protein: CASSQVPGQGTNTEAFF.

The table lists this clonotype with many counts. This chain joins TRBV6-1 and TRBJ2-1, with 8 bases matching TRBD2. V lost 3 bases and J lost 15; bases outside the gene matches: 13. The CDR3 loop spans 14 amino acids. Germline CDR1 and CDR2: MNHNS and SASEGT. The CDR3 nucleotides read TGTGCCAGCAGTGAGTCTCCAGCGGGAGACCCCTTGTTCTTC. It encodes CASSESPAGDPLFF.

The chain carries TRBV25-1 and TRBJ2-2, with TRBD2 matching 7 bases. Trimming cost V 5 bases and J 4 bases; bases outside gene matches: 4. CDR3 length equals 14 residues. Germline lookup yields CDR1 MGHDK and CDR2 SYGVNS. The CDR3 sequence is CASSKAGSTGELFF. The CDR3 bases are TGTGCCAGCAGTAAAGCGGGGAGCACCGGGGAGCTGTTTTTT.

This clonotype was picked up many times. The chain has TRBV6-2 or TRBV6-3 and TRBJ2-3, with no clear D. The germline CDR1 and CDR2 sequences are MNHEY and SVGEGT. Trimming left V 2 bases short and J 3 bases short, with 18 bases between. The CDR3 consists of 17 residues. In DNA, the CDR3 is TGTGCCAGCAGTTACCGCCTTAAAGCTGGTGGGACAGATACGCAGTATTTT. This gives the protein CASSYRLKAGGTDTQYF.

There are many counts of this clonotype. V usage is TRBV10-3 and J usage is TRBJ2-2; TRBD1 agrees at 9 bases. The V gene's germline CDR1 is ENHRY and CDR2 SYGVKD. The V gene end was trimmed by 11 bases and the J gene end by 0 bases; junction bases not matched to a gene: 4. This CDR3 region has 14 residues. This CDR3 is CAVGTGSNTGELFF. DNA for the CDR3: TGTGCCGTTGGGACAGGGTCGAACACCGGGGAGCTGTTTTTT.

This clonotype was counted at least ten times. The rearrangement links TRBV20-1 to TRBJ1-5; 7 positions match TRBD1. Germline V gene lookup returns CDR1 DFQATT and CDR2 SNEGSKA (reference sequence). There are 16 residues in the CDR3. J lost 2 bases, V lost 2 bases, and 9 bases had no gene match. The CDR3 coding sequence is TGCAGTGCTAGAATACCGGGACAGCCCCGCAATCAGCCCCAGCATTTT. It is translated as CSARIPGQPRNQPQHF.

This clonotype appeared a few times. CDR3 amino acids: CSARGQIQGGQPQHF. The DNA of the CDR3 is TGCAGTGCTAGAGGCCAAATTCAGGGAGGGCAGCCCCAGCATTTT. The chain employs TRBV20-1 and TRBJ1-5; a weak D match, TRBD1 (5 bases). This CDR3 is built from 15 residues. CDR1 is DFQATT and CDR2 is SNEGSKA in the germline V gene (reference sequence). Trimming took 1 base from V and 7 from J, leaving 17 bases between them.

This clonotype was recorded many times. The rearrangement links TRBV5-1 to TRBJ2-4, with TRBD2 matching 7 bases. Germline CDR1 SGHRS, CDR2 YFSETQ. CDR3 length: 15 amino acids. The J segment lost 7 bases and the V segment lost 0 bases, leaving 7 bases of the junction unmatched. CDR3 sequence reads: CASSLAPREMNIQYF. The DNA for the CDR3 is TGCGCCAGCAGCTTGGCTCCGCGGGAGATGAACATTCAGTACTTC.

This clonotype came up many times. The gene calls are TRBV7-8 and TRBJ2-2, with 8 positions matching TRBD1. V dropped 1 base and J dropped 2; count of bases not matched to a gene: 6. This CDR3 spans 17 amino acids. Germline V gene data show CDR1 as SGHVS and CDR2 as FQNEAQ. DNA of the CDR3: TGTGCCAGCAGCTTAGTGTCCAGGGGGCATAACACCGGGGAGCTGTTTTTT. Translated: CASSLVSRGHNTGELFF.